A single sample gave rise to the 17 T cell receptor beta chains below, sequenced in a study of blood T cell repertoires in COVID-19. Only in-frame clones appear in the TCRdb table, and some are missing; sequencing was by immunoSEQ multiplex PCR. The sample holds tens of thousands of clones, approximately 90% seen once. The sample taken for sequencing was peripheral blood. These receptors were obtained from a man of 80 years or more with acute or convalescent COVID-19.

V gene TRBV9 combines with J gene TRBJ2-3, with 8 bases aligning to TRBD2. The CDR3 is made up of 16 amino acids. V lost 2 bases, J lost 4 bases, and 9 bases stayed unmatched. The germline gives CDR1 SGDLS, CDR2 YYNGEE. This CDR3 is CASSVDRGGPADTQYF. The CDR3 DNA sequence: TGTGCCAGCAGCGTTGATCGCGGGGGGCCTGCAGATACGCAGTATTTT.

This clone was recorded only once. The J gene is TRBJ1-4, the V gene TRBV5-1; maybe TRBD1 (6 bases). CDR1 SGHRS and CDR2 YFSETQ come from the germline V gene. V shed 4 bases and J shed 8 bases, with 15 bases lying between them. The CDR3 has 14 residues. CDR3 amino acids: CASSPQGIGEKLFF. The CDR3, as DNA: TGCGCCAGCAGCCCGCAGGGGATAGGAGAAAAACTGTTTTTT. The full variable domain, rest sourced from reference TRBV5-1 and TRBJ1-4, is KAGVTQTPRYLIKTRGQQVTLSCSPISGHRSVSWYQQTPGQGLQFLFEYFSETQRNKGNFPGRFSGRQFSNSRSEMNVSTLELGDSALYLCASSPQGIGEKLFFGSGTQLSVL.

The chain has TRBV13 and TRBJ2-7, with 8 bases identical to TRBD1. This CDR3 has 14 amino acids. Germline trimming cut 3 bases from V and 5 bases from J; bases unmatched to any gene: 6. Per the germline V gene, CDR1 is PRHDT and CDR2 is FYEKMQ (reference sequence). DNA of the CDR3: TGTGCCAGCAGCTTTCGGACAGGGAGAAACGAGCAGTACTTC. This codes for CASSFRTGRNEQYF.

The chain carries TRBV7-8 and TRBJ1-1; D call uncertain. Deletions cut 5 bases from V and 4 bases from J, with 20 bases between. Germline assignment: CDR1 SGHVS and CDR2 FQNEAQ. The CDR3 spans 16 residues. CDR3 region: CASSRGRGFKGTEAFF. CDR3 nucleotides: TGTGCCAGCAGCCGAGGTCGGGGATTTAAAGGCACTGAAGCTTTCTTT.

The DNA for the CDR3 is TGCAGCGTTGCCCGGACTAGCGGGGGGACCGGGGAGCTGTTTTTT. This encodes CSVARTSGGTGELFF. The rearrangement joins TRBV29-1 to TRBJ2-2, with 14 bases lining up with TRBD2. The CDR3 is 15 residues long. With V trimmed by 4 bases and J by 5 bases, 3 bases remained unmatched. Germline V gene lookup returns CDR1 SQVTM and CDR2 ANQGSEA.

Only a few counts were recorded for this clone. This chain links TRBV7-2 with TRBJ1-1; possibly TRBD1 for D (5 bases). Looked up from germline, CDR1 is SGHTA and CDR2 is FQGNSA. V was shortened by 5 bases and J by 4 bases, with 14 bases between the two germline ends. The CDR3 sequence is 14 residues long. The CDR3 DNA follows: TGTGCCAGCAGCCCCGGGGGTAGCGGCACTGAAGCTTTCTTT. Its translation is CASSPGGSGTEAFF.

The chain uses TRBV27 and TRBJ1-5; 8 bases agree with TRBD1. V trimming: 6 bases; J trimming: 2 bases; junction bases outside the gene matches: 6. This CDR3 spans 15 amino acids. In germline, CDR1 is MNHEY, CDR2 SMNVEV (reference sequence). The CDR3 coding sequence is TGTGCCAGCAGCGACGGACAGGGCGGCAATCAGCCCCAGCATTTT. Translation: CASSDGQGGNQPQHF.

The CDR3: CASSFHPGGYTF. The CDR3 bases are TGTGCCAGCAGTTTTCACCCGGGGGGCTACACCTTC. The chain carries TRBV12-3 or TRBV12-4 and TRBJ1-2; D gene ambiguous. The CDR3 runs to 12 residues. V lost 3 bases and J lost 8, with 10 bases in between.

The chain is built from TRBV6-1 and TRBJ1-6; 8 positions match TRBD1. V lost 3 bases, J lost 5 bases, and 9 bases stayed unmatched. The CDR3 extends over 17 amino acids. The V gene's germline CDR1 is MNHNS and CDR2 SASEGT. The CDR3 DNA is TGTGCCAGCAGTGATCCTGACAGGGGCAGACATAATTCACCCCTCCACTTT. Protein product: CASSDPDRGRHNSPLHF.

The chain links TRBV7-9 to TRBJ2-1, with 7 positions matching TRBD2. This CDR3 spans 12 amino acids. Germline V gene data show CDR1 as SEHNR and CDR2 as FQNEAQ (reference sequence). Trimming at V came to 4 bases and at J to 6 bases, leaving 0 bases not matched to a gene. The CDR3 nucleotides are TGTGCCAGCAGCTGGACTAGCAATGAGCAGTTCTTC. Its translation is CASSWTSNEQFF.

J is TRBJ2-1 and V is TRBV5-1; 11 bases map to TRBD1. J gave up 9 bases and V 4 bases, and 9 bases lay outside the gene matches. The CDR3 length is 15 residues. The V gene's germline CDR1 is SGHRS and CDR2 YFSETQ. The CDR3 DNA reads TGCGCCAGCAGCCAGACTGGGACAGGGGGAGGTGAGCAGTTCTTC. It is translated as CASSQTGTGGGEQFF.

The chain is built from TRBV6-2 or TRBV6-3 and TRBJ1-6; 9 bases agree with TRBD1. The J segment lost 6 bases and the V segment lost 4 bases, leaving 4 bases of the junction unmatched. CDR1 and CDR2 (germline): MNHEY, SVGEGT. The CDR3 runs 15 residues. The CDR3 region has the DNA TGTGCCAGCAGTTCCTGGACAGGGGCTAATTCACCCCTCCACTTT. Amino acids: CASSSWTGANSPLHF.

This clone was found a few times. The CDR3 DNA reads TGCAGCGTGGTAGGACAGGGAAACTACGAGCAGTACTTC. Residues: CSVVGQGNYEQYF. The chain uses TRBV29-1 and TRBJ2-7, with 8 positions matching TRBD1. The CDR3 contains 13 residues. Trimming removed 6 bases from V and 3 bases from J; junction bases left unmatched: 7. Germline V gene sequence: CDR1 SQVTM, CDR2 ANQGSEA.

This clone has more than one count but fewer than ten. The chain links TRBV2 to TRBJ1-5; a possible D gene is TRBD1 (6 bases). Germline V gene lookup returns CDR1 SNHLY and CDR2 FYNNEI. CDR3 length: 13 residues. The V end was cut by 2 bases, the J end by 7 bases, with 9 bases between. In DNA form, the CDR3 reads TGTGCCAGCAGTGAAACAGGGTACCAGCCCCAGCATTTT. Protein product: CASSETGYQPQHF.

This clone was seen many times. The rearrangement uses TRBV30 and TRBJ2-3, with TRBD2 identical over 9 bases. Germline V lookup: CDR1 GTSNPN, CDR2 SVGIG (reference sequence). Germline trimming cut 2 bases from V and 1 base from J; bases unmatched to any gene: 4. The CDR3 is 15 amino acids. CDR3 nucleotide sequence: TGTGCCTGGAGTAGGTCTAGCGGGGGCACAGATACGCAGTATTTT. It encodes CAWSRSSGGTDTQYF.

This rearrangement joins TRBV6-6 to TRBJ1-5; D is unresolved. V was pared by 6 bases and J by 4 bases, with 19 bases between. Germline V gene sequence: CDR1 MNHNY, CDR2 SVGAGI (reference sequence). The CDR3 covers 16 residues. Written as DNA, the CDR3 is TGTGCCAGCAGGGGAGGAGGCGGCAGCCTAAATCAGCCCCAGCATTTT. Residues: CASRGGGGSLNQPQHF.

In its sample, this clone was seen once. This sequence joins TRBV11-2 and TRBJ2-1; D perhaps matches TRBD2 (6 bases). Per germline, CDR1 SGHAT and CDR2 FQNNGV. V was shortened by 4 bases and J by 7 bases, with 20 bases between the two germline ends. The CDR3 totals 16 residues. CDR3 amino acids: CASSWAGTSPGNEQFF. In nucleotides, the CDR3 is TGTGCCAGCAGCTGGGCCGGGACTTCTCCAGGGAATGAGCAGTTCTTC.